This is a list of T cell receptor beta chains from one sample in a study of post-analysis software for immune sequencing data. Each CDR3 protein gets one entry after TCRdb re-called the PCR reads with MiXCR. The repertoire holds about 460,000 distinct CDR3 sequences, with under 55% as singletons. The specimen was blood. These receptors were obtained from a girl between 10 and 17 years old with multiple sclerosis. Each CDR3 is given with its conserved first and last residue.

TRBJ1-5	TRBV5-1	CASSFGPSGNQPQHF
TRBJ2-7	TRBV6-2/TRBV6-3	CASSFNPGRPGYEQYF
TRBJ1-4	TRBV6-1	CASSERFLGVGGPINEKLFF
TRBJ2-7	TRBV20-1	CSARDLSVYEQYF
TRBJ2-7	TRBV12-3/TRBV12-4	CASSFRGADYEQYF
TRBJ2-1	TRBV4-1	CASSHGQGLSNEQFF
.	TRBV28	CASSLAAVIDLEQYF
TRBJ2-4	TRBV7-2	CASSLITIENIQYF
TRBJ2-1	TRBV5-6	CASSLRISSSYNEQFF
TRBJ2-5	TRBV7-2	CASSLSAGDSANEQYF
TRBJ2-3	TRBV6-4	CASSDSRETDTQYF
TRBJ2-1	TRBV12-3/TRBV12-4	CASSRDRGSCNEQFF
TRBJ1-6	TRBV9	CASSVGTGPGSPLHF
TRBJ2-3	TRBV10-3	CAISEGQGLTDTQYF
TRBJ2-7	TRBV12-3/TRBV12-4	CASSSVDRNYEQYF
TRBJ1-2	TRBV15	CAASRDLDGYTF
TRBJ1-1	TRBV29-1	CSGRMDSNTEAFF
TRBJ2-1	TRBV11-2	CASSPGQGGPYNEQFF
TRBJ2-7	TRBV6-5	CASSYSIQSLSYEQYF
TRBJ1-4	TRBV6-2/TRBV6-3	CASGDTRDEKLFF
TRBJ2-3	TRBV7-2	CASSLTVGLAGGTDTQYF
TRBJ1-5	TRBV25-1	CASSEGGGNQPQHF
TRBJ1-4	TRBV28	CASSPRRQGGDEKLFF
TRBJ2-7	TRBV7-3	CASSLGWLAGGDEQYF
TRBJ2-3	TRBV15	CATGREPVGTDTQYF
TRBJ2-3	TRBV12-3/TRBV12-4	CASSPRGGSADTQYF
TRBJ2-1	TRBV12-3/TRBV12-4	CATSLGLAGGSEQFF
TRBJ2-3	TRBV6-5	CASSYAPYSGDTDTQYF
TRBJ1-1	TRBV11-2	CASSLDRPMNTEAFF
TRBJ2-7	TRBV7-8	CASSLVAQSYEQYF
TRBJ2-3	TRBV9	CASSGKSGSAGDTQYF